This T cell receptor (beta chain) was captured by sequencing in a study of cytomegalovirus exposure and HLA in healthy donors. PCR involved 60 Vbeta and 13 Jbeta primers. Assay used: immunoSEQ multiplex PCR; TCRdb lists only in-frame clones, some missing. Of more than 100,000 clones in the sample, 79% were seen once. Germline V gene lookup returns CDR1 WNHNN and CDR2 SYGVQD (reference sequence). Deletions cut 0 bases from V and 8 bases from J, with 15 bases between. The CDR3 runs to 15 residues. The sequence was obtained from a man aged 50 to 60 in good health and CMV-seropositive. This chain connects TRBV10-1 to TRBJ2-3; tentative D call: TRBD1 (5 bases). Sequenced input: PBMCs. The CDR3 region is CASSESAGFRGTQYF. As DNA, the CDR3 is TGCGCCAGCAGTGAGTCGGCAGGGTTTCGAGGTACGCAGTATTTT.